Listed below are T cell receptor beta chains from one sample, sequenced in a study of identical twins. TCRdb re-analysed the 5' RACE reads in MiXCR, keeping a single row per CDR3 protein. The data contain about 530,000 distinct CDR3 sequences, approximately 16% of them seen just once; the ten biggest clones take up more than 0.4%. These data also featured in a second study, about yellow fever vaccine responses in identical twins.

The specimen was CD4+ T cells sorted from blood. The receptors were gathered from a woman aged 18-29 years in good health. The CDR3 runs from the conserved cysteine through the conserved F or W. A D gene is named only where the DNA matches it firmly. Clone size is not always given. Where it is, it says once, few, many or a class for expanded clones.

clone_size	v_call	j_call	d_call	cdr3_aa	cdr3_nt
few	TRBV6-6	TRBJ1-1	NA	CASRAEANTEAFF	TGTGCCAGCAGGGCCGAAGCGAACACTGAAGCTTTCTTT
few	TRBV2	TRBJ1-1	TRBD1	CASRERLGQGAEAFF	TGTGCCAGCAGAGAAAGATTAGGACAGGGCGCTGAAGCTTTCTTT
few	TRBV5-1	TRBJ2-1	NA	CASSSRGGVLANEQFF	TGCGCCAGCAGCTCCAGGGGGGGGGTATTAGCCAATGAGCAGTTCTTC
NA	TRBV12-2	TRBJ2-4	NA	CASRPDRANKNIQYF	TGTGCAAGTCGCCCGGACAGGGCGAACAAAAACATTCAGTACTTC
few	TRBV7-8	TRBJ2-7	NA	CASSLGGIVTYEQYF	TGTGCCAGCAGCTTAGGGGGGATAGTCACCTACGAGCAGTACTTC
NA	TRBV2	TRBJ2-1	NA	CASSGGWTYNEQFF	TGTGCCAGCAGTGGCGGTTGGACCTACAATGAGCAGTTCTTC
few	TRBV19	TRBJ2-4	TRBD1	CASSRDTGGVPTRAKNIQYF	TGTGCCAGTAGTAGAGATACAGGGGGCGTTCCGACCAGAGCCAAAAACATTCAGTACTTC
many	TRBV6-5	TRBJ2-7	TRBD2	CASSYRGLAGGNYEQYF	TGTGCCAGCAGTTACCGGGGACTAGCGGGAGGCAACTACGAGCAGTACTTC
few	TRBV20-1	TRBJ1-6	NA	CSADPVGGTSPLHF	TGCAGTGCGGACCCTGTGGGGGGCACTTCACCCCTCCACTTT
few	TRBV6-1	TRBJ1-1	NA	CASTSALNTEAFF	TGTGCCAGCACGTCAGCCCTCAACACTGAAGCTTTCTTT
NA	TRBV20-1	TRBJ1-4	NA	CSARGVGSEKLFF	TGCAGTGCTAGAGGGGTTGGGAGTGAAAAACTGTTTTTT
few	TRBV7-6	TRBJ2-3	NA	CASSSQHGGVTDTQYF	TGTGCCAGCAGCTCGCAGCATGGGGGCGTCACAGATACGCAGTATTTT
NA	TRBV5-1	TRBJ1-2	NA	CASSLTPGEIYGYTF	TGCGCCAGCAGCTTGACGCCAGGGGAAATCTATGGCTACACCTTC
NA	TRBV12-3/TRBV12-4	TRBJ1-1	NA	CASSFGGLPATEAFF	TGTGCCAGCAGTTTCGGGGGGCTCCCGGCCACTGAAGCTTTCTTT
many	TRBV6-1	TRBJ1-6	NA	CASSGRSLNSPLHF	TGTGCCAGCAGTGGTCGCAGCCTTAATTCACCCCTCCACTTT
NA	TRBV3-1	TRBJ1-1	NA	CASSQELFMDTEAFF	TGTGCCAGCAGCCAAGAACTCTTCATGGACACTGAAGCTTTCTTT
NA	TRBV16	TRBJ1-3	NA	CASSQRQASSGNTIYF	TGTGCCAGCAGCCAAAGACAGGCCAGCTCTGGAAACACCATATATTTT
NA	TRBV20-1	TRBJ2-4	NA	CSASLFGTGRDIQYF	TGCAGTGCTAGCCTCTTCGGGACGGGACGGGACATTCAGTACTTC
NA	TRBV20-1	TRBJ2-7	TRBD2	CSATTSGYTYEQYF	TGCAGTGCAACTACTAGCGGCTACACCTACGAGCAGTACTTC
NA	TRBV28	TRBJ2-3	NA	CASSPTGTSTDTQYF	TGTGCCAGCAGTCCCACGGGAACTAGCACAGATACGCAGTATTTT
NA	TRBV12-3/TRBV12-4	TRBJ1-4	TRBD1	CASSKTGATNEKLFF	TGTGCCAGCAGTAAAACAGGGGCAACTAATGAAAAACTGTTTTTT
many	TRBV6-5	TRBJ1-1	NA	CASSFGVKGNTEAFF	TGTGCCAGCAGTTTCGGGGTAAAGGGGAACACTGAAGCTTTCTTT
NA	TRBV3-1	TRBJ2-2	NA	CASSPGGEGGELFF	TGTGCCAGCAGCCCCGGGGGAGAGGGGGGGGAGCTGTTTTTT
many	TRBV12-3/TRBV12-4	TRBJ2-5	NA	CASSLGQKETQYF	TGTGCCAGCAGTTTAGGGCAGAAAGAGACCCAGTACTTC
NA	TRBV2	TRBJ1-5	TRBD1	CASRGGTGNQPQHF	TGTGCCAGCAGGGGTGGGACAGGCAATCAGCCCCAGCATTTT
few	TRBV7-9	TRBJ1-5	NA	CASTPRGINQPQHF	TGTGCCAGCACTCCCCGAGGGATCAATCAGCCCCAGCATTTT
few	TRBV5-1	TRBJ2-7	TRBD2	CASSLVLAGVEQYF	TGCGCCAGCAGCTTGGTACTAGCGGGAGTTGAGCAGTACTTC
few	TRBV24-1	TRBJ2-1	TRBD1	CATSEQATGETYNEQFF	TGTGCCACCAGTGAACAAGCGACAGGGGAAACCTACAATGAGCAGTTCTTC
few	TRBV3-1	TRBJ2-2	NA	CASSPRVAPNTGELFF	TGTGCCAGCAGCCCACGGGTAGCGCCAAACACCGGGGAGCTGTTTTTT
few	TRBV20-1	TRBJ2-2	NA	CSAYDGVTGELFF	TGCAGTGCTTACGACGGAGTCACCGGGGAGCTGTTTTTT
NA	TRBV7-6	TRBJ2-1	NA	CASSLVSGQRDNEQFF	TGTGCCAGCAGCTTAGTCTCCGGCCAGCGCGACAATGAGCAGTTCTTC
many	TRBV29-1	TRBJ1-6	NA	CSVRTDNSPLHF	TGCAGCGTGCGGACAGATAATTCACCCCTCCACTTT
few	TRBV14	TRBJ2-2	NA	CASSQAGTANTGELFF	TGTGCCAGCAGCCAAGCTGGCACGGCGAACACCGGGGAGCTGTTTTTT
few	TRBV20-1	TRBJ2-7	TRBD2	CSARVPGGPYEQYF	TGCAGTGCTAGAGTTCCGGGAGGGCCCTACGAGCAGTACTTC
few	TRBV12-3/TRBV12-4	TRBJ2-1	NA	CASRIGGSEQFF	TGTGCCAGCAGAATAGGCGGTTCGGAGCAGTTCTTC
few	TRBV11-1	TRBJ2-1	TRBD2	CASSLRPGLIMNEQFF	TGTGCCAGCAGCTTAAGGCCGGGACTAATTATGAATGAGCAGTTCTTC
NA	TRBV24-1	TRBJ2-5	TRBD1	CATSKRTGVGGETQYF	TGTGCCACCAGTAAAAGGACAGGGGTGGGCGGAGAGACCCAGTACTTC
few	TRBV4-1	TRBJ2-2	TRBD1	CASSQGTAITGELFF	TGCGCCAGCAGCCAGGGGACAGCTATTACCGGGGAGCTGTTTTTT
few	TRBV6-1	TRBJ1-2	TRBD1	CASSRTQGDRSYGYTF	TGTGCCAGCAGCCGGACGCAGGGGGACCGTAGCTATGGCTACACCTTC
few	TRBV28	TRBJ2-1	NA	CASSPGLREQFF	TGTGCCAGCAGTCCAGGACTCCGGGAGCAGTTCTTC
NA	TRBV3-1	TRBJ2-5	NA	CASRVSLQETQYF	TGTGCCAGCCGGGTCTCACTTCAAGAGACCCAGTACTTC
few	TRBV28	TRBJ2-3	NA	CASTAVGSRRDTQYF	TGTGCCAGCACCGCCGTGGGGTCTCGGCGGGATACGCAGTATTTT
few	TRBV29-1	TRBJ2-1	TRBD2	CSVYGGRRVGGYNEQFF	TGCAGCGTATACGGGGGGAGACGAGTCGGAGGGTACAATGAGCAGTTCTTC